These 7 T cell receptor beta chains came from one sample sequenced in a study of early T cells in non-severe SARS-CoV-2 infection. TCRdb processed the 5' RACE reads anew with MiXCR; each CDR3 protein has one entry. The sample includes about 28,000 distinct CDR3 sequences, about 5% of them seen just once. Sequencing was performed on whole blood. These TCRs come from an adult who was a healthcare worker with PCR-confirmed SARS-CoV-2 infection or an uninfected control (not recorded which).

The table lists this clonotype with many counts. The V call is TRBV18, the J call TRBJ2-3; D may be TRBD2 (6 bases). Germline V CDR1 and CDR2: KGHSH, LQKENI. This CDR3 comprises 15 residues. Trimming stripped 2 bases from V and 6 bases from J, with 15 bases between. CDR3 amino acids: CASSPSGGSTDTQYF. The CDR3 DNA follows: TGTGCCAGCTCACCATCCGGGGGATCCACGGATACGCAGTATTTT.

In this sample, this clonotype turned up many times. The CDR3 DNA follows: TGTGCTAGTGGTCTGGCAATAATAGCGGGGAGCGCGGGCACCGGGGAGCTGTTTTTT. Its protein product is CASGLAIIAGSAGTGELFF. The chain combines TRBV12-5 with TRBJ2-2; 8 bases are a match to TRBD2. Germline V CDR1 and CDR2: LGHNT, FRNRAP. CDR3 length equals 19 residues. The junction had 18 bases not matched to a gene; V was cut back by 5 bases and J by 4 bases.

Regarding this clonotype: A much larger clone sits a single nucleotide away, making a read error possible. This chain connects TRBV20-1 to TRBJ2-4, with 8 bases fitting TRBD2. CDR3 length equals 14 residues. Per germline, CDR1 DFQATT and CDR2 SNEGSKA (reference sequence). The CDR3 DNA reads TGCAGTGCACCTCCAGCGGGAGAGCAAAACATTCAGAACTTC. Protein sequence: CSAPPAGEQNIQNF.

This clonotype was observed at least ten times. The V call is TRBV10-2, the J call TRBJ1-4, with no clear D. Trimming took 5 bases from V and 3 from J, leaving 16 bases between them. The CDR3 has 16 residues. Germline assignment: CDR1 WSHSY and CDR2 SAAADI. The CDR3 region is CASSPIEGWANEKLFF. Here the CDR3 DNA reads TGCGCCAGCAGTCCGATAGAAGGGTGGGCTAATGAAAAACTGTTTTTT.

The CDR3 DNA sequence: TGCAGTGCTAGAGATAGTCAGGGGGCCGGGGCCAAAAACATTCAGTACTTC. It yields the protein CSARDSQGAGAKNIQYF. The chain has TRBV20-1 and TRBJ2-4, with TRBD1 matching over 8 bases. Germline V gene sequence: CDR1 DFQATT, CDR2 SNEGSKA (reference sequence). V dropped 0 bases and J dropped 1; count of bases not matched to a gene: 8. This CDR3 comprises 17 residues.

This clonotype showed up just a few times. This rearrangement joins TRBV7-2 to TRBJ2-7; a possible D gene is TRBD2 (6 bases). This CDR3 spans 15 amino acids. The V gene's germline CDR1 is SGHTA and CDR2 FQGNSA. V lost 1 base to trimming and J lost 3 bases, with 13 bases between them. This chain's CDR3 is CASSLVRGFGYEQYF. For the CDR3, the DNA is TGTGCCAGCAGCTTAGTTCGGGGGTTTGGCTACGAGCAGTACTTC.

This clonotype showed up many times. V usage is TRBV15 and J usage is TRBJ2-3, with D perhaps matching TRBD1 (5 bases). V lost 4 bases to trimming and J lost 0 bases, with 11 bases between them. The CDR3 is 15 amino acids. Germline CDR1 is LNHNV and CDR2 is YYDKDF (reference sequence). The CDR3 bases are TGTGCCACCAGCACAAGGGGAAGGAGCACAGATACGCAGTATTTT. Protein product: CATSTRGRSTDTQYF.